Described below is a single T cell receptor (beta chain) sequence and its context. CDR1 and CDR2 (germline): MNHEY, SMNVEV (reference sequence). This CDR3 region has 14 residues. V shed 3 bases and J 6 bases; nucleotides not matched to a gene: 5. TCRdb keeps only in-frame clones here, not all; method: immunoSEQ multiplex PCR. The sample records some 74,000 clones, 75% to 95% being singletons. This sample is part of a study of OX40 agonist ivuxolimab in advanced cancers. Background on the study: An agonistic anti-OX40 (CD134) antibody, ivuxolimab, was used to treat the patients. A diagnosis of hepatocellular carcinoma, melanoma, renal cell or head and neck cancer was present in dose-escalation patients.

The sampling schedule covered blood at baseline, cycle 4 day 1, and cycle 7 day 1. This clonotype was sampled from an adult with an advanced solid tumor such as melanoma, head and neck, liver or kidney cancer. The rearrangement uses TRBV27 and TRBJ2-3; 8 positions agree with TRBD1. The source material was CD4+ or CD8+ T cells sorted from blood, sampled in a trial of the OX40 agonist ivuxolimab. CDR3 in amino acids: CASSLNRGTDTQYF. CDR3 sequence (DNA): TGTGCCAGCAGTTTGAACAGGGGGACTGATACGCAGTATTTT.